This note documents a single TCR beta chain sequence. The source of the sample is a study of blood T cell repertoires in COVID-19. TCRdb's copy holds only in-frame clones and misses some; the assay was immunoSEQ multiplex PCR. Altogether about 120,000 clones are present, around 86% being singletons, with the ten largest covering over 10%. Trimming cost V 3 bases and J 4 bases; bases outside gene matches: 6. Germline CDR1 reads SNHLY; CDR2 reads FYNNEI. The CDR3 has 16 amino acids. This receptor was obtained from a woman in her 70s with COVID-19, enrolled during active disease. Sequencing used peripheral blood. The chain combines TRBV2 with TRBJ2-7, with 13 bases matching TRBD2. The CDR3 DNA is TGTGCCAGCAGTGAGGCACCGGGACTAGCGGGGTACGAGCAGTACTTC. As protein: CASSEAPGLAGYEQYF.